The text below deals with one T cell receptor (beta chain). V lost 5 bases and J 2 bases, leaving 14 bases between the germline ends. The CDR3 sequence is 15 residues long. From germline, CDR1 is LNHNV and CDR2 YYDKDF (reference sequence). The source of the sample is a study of blood T cell repertoires in COVID-19. Across the whole study: The United States, Italy and Spain were the sources of the acute and convalescent COVID-19 samples. PBMCs, B-cell-depleted T cells, or T cells were the source of the cDNA or gDNA that made up the material.

Repertoires were generated with immunoSEQ multiplex PCR, while TCRdb's copy carries only in-frame clones and drops some. The data contain roughly 300,000 clones, just over 90% of them singletons. Across 24 US areas, participants ranged in age from 18 to 89 years. The study assigned cohorts using participant-reported clinical history. This clonotype was sampled from a woman between 40 and 50 years old with acute COVID-19. Sequences were obtained from PBMCs or T cells enriched from blood (not recorded which). The chain uses TRBV15 and TRBJ2-3; D is ambiguous. The CDR3 DNA sequence: TGTGCCACCAGCCTTGAGTCCTACCCCACAGATACGCAGTATTTT. Its protein is CATSLESYPTDTQYF.